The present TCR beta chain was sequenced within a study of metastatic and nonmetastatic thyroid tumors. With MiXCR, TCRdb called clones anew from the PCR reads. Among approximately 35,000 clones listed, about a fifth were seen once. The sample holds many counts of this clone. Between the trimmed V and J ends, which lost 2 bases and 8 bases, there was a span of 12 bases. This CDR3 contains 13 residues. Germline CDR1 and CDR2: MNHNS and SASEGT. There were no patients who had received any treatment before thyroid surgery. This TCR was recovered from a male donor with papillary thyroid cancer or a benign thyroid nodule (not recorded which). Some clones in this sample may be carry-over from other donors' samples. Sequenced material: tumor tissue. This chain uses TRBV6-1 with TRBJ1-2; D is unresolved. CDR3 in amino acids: CASSESTRWGYTF. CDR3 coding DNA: TGTGCCAGCAGTGAATCGACACGCTGGGGCTACACCTTC.